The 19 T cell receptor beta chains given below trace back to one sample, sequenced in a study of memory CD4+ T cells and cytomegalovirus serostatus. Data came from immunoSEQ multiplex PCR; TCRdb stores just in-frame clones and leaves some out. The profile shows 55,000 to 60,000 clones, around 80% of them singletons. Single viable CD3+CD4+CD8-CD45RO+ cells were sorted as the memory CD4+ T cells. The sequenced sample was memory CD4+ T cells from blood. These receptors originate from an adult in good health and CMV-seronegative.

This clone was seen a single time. The CDR3 reads CASKSGGNERPQHF. The CDR3 DNA reads as TGTGCCAGCAAGTCTGGGGGTAATGAGAGGCCCCAGCATTTT. V gene TRBV27 combines with J gene TRBJ1-5; TRBD1 might be the D (5 bases). The CDR3 sequence is 14 residues long. Trimming stripped 7 bases from V and 9 bases from J, with 19 bases between. Germline V gene sequence: CDR1 MNHEY, CDR2 SMNVEV (reference sequence).

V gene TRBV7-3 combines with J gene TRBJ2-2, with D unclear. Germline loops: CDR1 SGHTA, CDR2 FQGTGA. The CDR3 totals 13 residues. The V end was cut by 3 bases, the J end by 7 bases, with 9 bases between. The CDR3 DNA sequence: TGTGCCAGCAGCTTCGACTGGGGCGGGGAGCTGTTTTTT. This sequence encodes CASSFDWGGELFF.

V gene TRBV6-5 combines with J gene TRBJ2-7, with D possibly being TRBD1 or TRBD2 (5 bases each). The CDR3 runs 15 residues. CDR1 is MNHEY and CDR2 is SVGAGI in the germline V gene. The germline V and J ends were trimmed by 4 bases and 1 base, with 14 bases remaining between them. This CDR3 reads CASSSPGTGSYEQYF. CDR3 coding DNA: TGTGCCAGCAGTTCTCCCGGGACGGGATCCTACGAGCAGTACTTC.

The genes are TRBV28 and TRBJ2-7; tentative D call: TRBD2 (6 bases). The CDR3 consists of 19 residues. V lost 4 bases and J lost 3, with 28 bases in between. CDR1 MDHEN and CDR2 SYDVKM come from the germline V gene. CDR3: CASSYVLLGPGDGVYEQYF. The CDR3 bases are TGTGCCAGCAGTTACGTACTACTGGGACCGGGAGACGGTGTCTACGAGCAGTACTTC.

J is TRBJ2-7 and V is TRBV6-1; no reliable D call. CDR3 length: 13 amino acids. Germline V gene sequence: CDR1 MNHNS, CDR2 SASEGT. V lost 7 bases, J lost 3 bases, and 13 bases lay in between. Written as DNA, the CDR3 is TGTGCCAGCACCCTAGACGGAAACTACGAGCAGTACTTC. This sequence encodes CASTLDGNYEQYF.

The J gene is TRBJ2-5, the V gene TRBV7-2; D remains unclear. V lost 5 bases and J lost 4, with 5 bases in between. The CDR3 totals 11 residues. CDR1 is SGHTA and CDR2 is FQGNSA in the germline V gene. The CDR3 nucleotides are TGTGCCAGCAGCCGGTTAGAGACCCAGTACTTC. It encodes CASSRLETQYF.

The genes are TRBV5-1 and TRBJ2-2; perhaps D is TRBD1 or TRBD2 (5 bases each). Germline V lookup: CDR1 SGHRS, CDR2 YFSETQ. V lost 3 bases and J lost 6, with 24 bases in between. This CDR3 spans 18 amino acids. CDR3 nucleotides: TGCGCCAGCAGCTCTAGAGTTCCGGGACCCCAGGGCGCCGGGGAGCTGTTTTTT. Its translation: CASSSRVPGPQGAGELFF. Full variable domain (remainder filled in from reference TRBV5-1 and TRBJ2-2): KAGVTQTPRYLIKTRGQQVTLSCSPISGHRSVSWYQQTPGQGLQFLFEYFSETQRNKGNFPGRFSGRQFSNSRSEMNVSTLELGDSALYLCASSSRVPGPQGAGELFFGEGSRLTVL.

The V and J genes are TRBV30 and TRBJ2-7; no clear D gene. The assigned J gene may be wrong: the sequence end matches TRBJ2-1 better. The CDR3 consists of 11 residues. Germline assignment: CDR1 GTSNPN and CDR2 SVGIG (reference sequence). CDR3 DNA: TGTGCCTGGAGTAACCCCAATGAGCAGTTCTTC. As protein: CAWSNPNEQFF.

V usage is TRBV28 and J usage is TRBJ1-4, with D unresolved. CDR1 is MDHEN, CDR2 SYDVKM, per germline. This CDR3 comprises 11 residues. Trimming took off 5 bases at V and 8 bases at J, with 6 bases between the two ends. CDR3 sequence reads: CASSRGEKLFF. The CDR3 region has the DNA TGTGCCAGCAGTAGAGGCGAAAAACTGTTTTTT.

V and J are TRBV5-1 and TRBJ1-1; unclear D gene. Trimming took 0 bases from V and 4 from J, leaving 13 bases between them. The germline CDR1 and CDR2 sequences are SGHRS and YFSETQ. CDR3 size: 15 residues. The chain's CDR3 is CASSLGPAGSTEAFF. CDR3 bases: TGCGCCAGCAGCTTGGGGCCCGCCGGTAGCACTGAAGCTTTCTTT.

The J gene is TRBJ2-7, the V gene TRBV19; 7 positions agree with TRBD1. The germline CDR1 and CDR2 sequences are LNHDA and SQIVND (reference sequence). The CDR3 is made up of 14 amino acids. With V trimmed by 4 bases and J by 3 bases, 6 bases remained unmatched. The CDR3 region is CASSKFWDSYEQYF. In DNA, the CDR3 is TGTGCCAGTAGTAAATTTTGGGACAGCTACGAGCAGTACTTC.

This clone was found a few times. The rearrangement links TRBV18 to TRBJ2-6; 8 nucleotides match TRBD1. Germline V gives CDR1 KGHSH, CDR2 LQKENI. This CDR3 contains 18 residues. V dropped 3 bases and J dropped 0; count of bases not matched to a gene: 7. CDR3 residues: CASSPRTGSLSGANVLTF. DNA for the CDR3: TGTGCCAGCTCACCGAGGACAGGGTCACTCTCTGGGGCCAACGTCCTGACTTTC.

CDR3 in DNA: TGCAGCGTTGGGTGGCAGAACACTGAAGCTTTCTTT. Its protein is CSVGWQNTEAFF. The chain couples TRBV29-1 to TRBJ1-1, with D uncertain. Between the trimmed V and J ends, which lost 4 bases and 1 base, there was a span of 7 bases. Per germline, CDR1 SQVTM and CDR2 ANQGSEA. The CDR3 runs to 12 residues.

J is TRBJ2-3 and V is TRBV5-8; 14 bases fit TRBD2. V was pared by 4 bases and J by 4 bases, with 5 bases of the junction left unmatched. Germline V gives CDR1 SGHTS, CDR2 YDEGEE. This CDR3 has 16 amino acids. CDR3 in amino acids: CASSTGTSGSSDTQYF. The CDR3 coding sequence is TGTGCCAGCAGCACTGGGACTAGCGGGAGTTCAGATACGCAGTATTTT.

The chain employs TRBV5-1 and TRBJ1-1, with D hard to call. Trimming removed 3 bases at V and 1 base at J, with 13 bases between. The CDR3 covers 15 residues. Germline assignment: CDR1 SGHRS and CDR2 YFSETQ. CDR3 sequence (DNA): TGCGCCAGCAGCTCATTACGGGATCCGAACACTGAAGCTTTCTTT. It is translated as CASSSLRDPNTEAFF.

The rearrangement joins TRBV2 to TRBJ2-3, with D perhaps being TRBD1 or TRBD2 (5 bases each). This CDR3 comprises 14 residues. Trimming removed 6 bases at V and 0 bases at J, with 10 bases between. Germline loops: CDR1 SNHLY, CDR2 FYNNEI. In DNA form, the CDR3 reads TGTGCCAGCAGAGAGTGGGGGAGCACAGATACGCAGTATTTT. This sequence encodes CASREWGSTDTQYF.

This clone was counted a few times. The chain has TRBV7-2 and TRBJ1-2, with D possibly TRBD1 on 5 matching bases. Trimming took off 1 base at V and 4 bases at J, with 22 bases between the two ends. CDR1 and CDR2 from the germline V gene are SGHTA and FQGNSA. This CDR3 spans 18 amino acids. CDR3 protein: CASSLGGSWGNTAYGYTF. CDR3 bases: TGTGCCAGCAGCTTAGGAGGGAGTTGGGGGAATACGGCCTATGGCTACACCTTC.

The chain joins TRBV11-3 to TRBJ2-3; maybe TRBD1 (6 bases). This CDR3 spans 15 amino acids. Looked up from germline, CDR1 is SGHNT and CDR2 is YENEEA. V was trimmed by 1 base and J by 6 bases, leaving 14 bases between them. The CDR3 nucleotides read TGTGCCAGCAGCTTAGCCCAGGGGAAGACCGATACGCAGTATTTT. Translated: CASSLAQGKTDTQYF. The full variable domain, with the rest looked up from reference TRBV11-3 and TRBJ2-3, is EAGVVQSPRYKIIEKKQPVAFWCNPISGHNTLYWYLQNLGQGPELLIRYENEEAVDDSQLPKDRFSAERLKGVDSTLKIQPAELGDSAVYLCASSLAQGKTDTQYFGPGTRLTVL.

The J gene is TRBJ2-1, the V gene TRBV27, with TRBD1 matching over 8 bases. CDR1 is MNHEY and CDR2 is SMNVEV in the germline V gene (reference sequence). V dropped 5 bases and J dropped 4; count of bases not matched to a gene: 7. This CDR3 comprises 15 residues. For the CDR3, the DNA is TGTGCCAGCAGTCAGCAGGGGGCAAGGTACAATGAGCAGTTCTTC. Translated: CASSQQGARYNEQFF.